This T cell receptor beta chain was identified in a study of Ad26.COV2.S vaccination and SARS-CoV-2 variants. Study-level information: Donor joined the COV1001 Ad26.COV2.S trial arm. Findings of the study overall: Following vaccination, spike-specific CD8+ and CD4+ T cell responses reportedly exhibited substantial breadth. It was vaccine recipients, not placebo recipients, who had the higher spike-specific TCR breadth.

The treatment: 15 to 20 received Ad26.COV2.S at low or high dose, single or two shots; 5 received placebo; per-sample allocation not given. Following the first vaccine or placebo injection, samples were taken on day 63. Some clones are missing from TCRdb's copy, which holds only in-frame ones; the method was immunoSEQ multiplex PCR. The top ten hold 3.4% of the sample, which has hundreds of thousands of clones, around nine tenths seen once. About this clone itself: The antigen is undetermined.

The receptor was derived from a person aged 18-60 years who received the Ad26.COV2.S COVID-19 vaccine or a placebo. The source was peripheral blood, collected in a trial of Ad26.COV2.S vaccine versus placebo.

CDR3 in DNA: TGTGCCACCAGCGAAATCCCGGGGCAGGGCTATGGCTACACCTTC. It yields the protein CATSEIPGQGYGYTF. The rearrangement uses TRBV24-1 and TRBJ1-2, with D maybe TRBD1 (5 bases). Trimming took 7 bases from V and 4 from J, leaving 18 bases between them. Per germline, CDR1 KGHDR and CDR2 SFDVKD. The CDR3 sequence is 15 residues long.